There are a few counts of the clone carrying this T cell receptor beta chain. Its antigen is as yet unknown. The data were obtained in a study of OX40 agonist ivuxolimab in advanced cancers. Study at large: Ivuxolimab doses were 0.01, 0.1, 0.3, 1.5, 3 or 10 mg/kg every 2 weeks.

Study results and limitations: Compared with others, partial responders at 0.1-3.0 mg/kg displayed clonal expansion among the lowest. There were, on average, more expanded clones in CD8+ T cells than in CD4+.

Generated by immunoSEQ multiplex PCR, the TCRdb table keeps only in-frame clones and is missing some. The data contain about 100,000 clones, 70% to 90% of them singletons. Germline assignment: CDR1 LNHDA and CDR2 SQIVND (reference sequence). With V trimmed by 6 bases and J by 2 bases, 3 bases remained unmatched. The CDR3 runs 13 residues. The chain uses TRBV19 and TRBJ1-2; 7 nucleotides align to TRBD1. The source is an adult with an advanced solid tumor such as melanoma, head and neck, liver or kidney cancer. This sample comprised CD4+ or CD8+ T cells sorted from blood, obtained in a trial of the OX40 agonist ivuxolimab. CDR3 sequence: CASRDRANYGYTF. DNA for the CDR3: TGTGCCAGTAGAGACAGGGCGAACTATGGCTACACCTTC.